Shown below are 8 T cell receptor beta chains from a single sample sequenced in a study of a mutant IDH1 vaccine in newly diagnosed glioma. What these receptors recognize is not known. Described time point: week 35, safety follow-up. Alongside topical imiquimod, each dose of vaccine comprised 300 ug of mutant IDH1 20-mer peptide. Clones were sequenced by immunoSEQ multiplex PCR, and TCRdb holds only the in-frame ones, with some missing. The sample includes 31,000 or so clones, around 80% of them seen just once. Specimen: PBMCs, collected from a glioma patient whose treatment included an IDH1 peptide vaccine. All receptors derive from a woman in her thirties or forties with glioma.

This clone was seen a single time. The chain carries TRBV6-1 and TRBJ2-7; 7 nucleotides match TRBD2. This CDR3 region has 15 residues. The trim removed 1 base at V and 6 bases at J, leaving 9 bases unmatched. Per germline, CDR1 MNHNS and CDR2 SASEGT. The CDR3: CASSEEGGLGGEQYF. The CDR3 nucleotides read TGTGCCAGCAGTGAAGAGGGAGGGTTGGGAGGCGAGCAGTACTTC.

V gene TRBV2 combines with J gene TRBJ1-2; D gene ambiguous. The germline gives CDR1 SNHLY, CDR2 FYNNEI. V lost 7 bases and J lost 2, with 11 bases in between. The CDR3 runs to 13 residues. The CDR3 region has the DNA TGTGCCAGCAAGGACCGGCAGAACTATGGCTACACCTTC. This gives the protein CASKDRQNYGYTF.

The CDR3 sequence is CASSLEGPLREQYF. Written as DNA, the CDR3 is TGTGCCAGCAGCCTTGAGGGTCCGCTGAGAGAGCAGTACTTC. The chain combines TRBV5-4 with TRBJ2-7; D is possibly TRBD2 (5 bases). Germline V gene data show CDR1 as SGHNT and CDR2 as YYREEE (reference sequence). Between the trimmed V and J ends, which lost 4 bases and 7 bases, there was a span of 18 bases. This CDR3 contains 14 residues.

This clone occurred once. The gene calls are TRBV25-1 and TRBJ1-3; TRBD1 matches at 9 bases. Germline CDR1 is MGHDK and CDR2 is SYGVNS. The junction had 11 bases not matched to a gene; V was cut back by 6 bases and J by 2 bases. The CDR3 runs 17 residues. CDR3 loop: CASRGEAGQGAGNTIYF. In nucleotides, the CDR3 is TGTGCCAGCAGGGGGGAAGCGGGACAGGGAGCTGGAAACACCATATATTTT.

The genes are TRBV10-1 and TRBJ2-3, with 8 bases that match TRBD1. CDR3 length: 15 residues. The V gene end was trimmed by 8 bases and the J gene end by 0 bases; junction bases not matched to a gene: 7. Germline CDR1 and CDR2: WNHNN and SYGVQD (reference sequence). CDR3: CASSGTGLSTDTQYF. The CDR3 DNA reads as TGCGCCAGCTCCGGGACAGGCCTTAGCACAGATACGCAGTATTTT.

The rearrangement uses TRBV5-4 and TRBJ2-5, with 10 positions matching TRBD2. Germline values: CDR1 SGHNT, CDR2 YYREEE (reference sequence). There are 15 residues in the CDR3. Trimming removed 4 bases from V and 2 bases from J; junction bases left unmatched: 5. CDR3 in DNA: TGTGCCAGCAGCACCTCAGCGGGGGGGCAAGAGACCCAGTACTTC. This codes for CASSTSAGGQETQYF.

The chain uses TRBV30 and TRBJ2-1, with 10 bases aligning to TRBD2. Losses at the gene ends were 2 bases for V and 9 bases for J; bases not matched to a gene: 4. The CDR3 runs 13 residues. Germline values: CDR1 GTSNPN, CDR2 SVGIG (reference sequence). CDR3 in DNA: TGTGCCTGGAGTAGCGGGGGGGCGGGTGAGCAGTTCTTC. Its translation: CAWSSGGAGEQFF. Full variable domain (remainder filled in from reference TRBV30 and TRBJ2-1): SQTIHQWPATLVQPVGSPLSLECTVEGTSNPNLYWYRQAAGRGLQLLFYSVGIGQISSEVPQNLSASRPQDRQFILSSKKLLLSDSGFYLCAWSSGGAGEQFFGPGTRLTVL.

The chain couples TRBV7-8 to TRBJ1-1; 7 bases fit TRBD1. The CDR3 runs 15 residues. Losses at the gene ends were 5 bases for V and 3 bases for J; bases not matched to a gene: 9. Per the germline V gene, CDR1 is SGHVS and CDR2 is FQNEAQ. CDR3 sequence (DNA): TGTGCCAGCAGCGGGAGAGGGGGCTCTGACACTGAAGCTTTCTTT. It specifies CASSGRGGSDTEAFF. Complete variable domain (other parts from reference TRBV7-8 and TRBJ1-1): GAGVSQSPRYKVAKRGQDVALRCDPISGHVSLFWYQQALGQGPEFLTYFQNEAQLDKSGLPSDRFFAERPEGSVSTLKIQRTQQEDSAVYLCASSGRGGSDTEAFFGQGTRLTVV.